Sequencing of this T cell receptor beta chain was carried out in a study of T cells after yellow fever vaccination. The study, taken as a whole, reports: Clonotype sharing between CD4 and CD8 compartments was small. Most clones from primary vaccination were detected again post-booster (just under 97% CD4, 88% CD8). The study noted that FACS-sorted repertoires could contain abundant clonotypes contaminating from the bulk population. Though weaker, the secondary response peaked faster, on day 5 versus 15.

In its sample, this clonotype was seen many times. Its antigen is not identified. This CDR3 region has 15 residues. Germline loops: CDR1 SGHRS, CDR2 YFSETQ. Trimming stripped 0 bases from V and 0 bases from J, with 10 bases between. TCRdb re-called the 5' RACE reads with MiXCR, one entry per CDR3 protein. This sample has 100,000 to 150,000 distinct CDR3 sequences, with 12% to 15% found just once. The TCR originated in a young man who received the YFV17D yellow fever vaccine. The source material was CD8+ T cells sorted from PBMCs, sampled 5 days after the yellow fever booster vaccination. The genes are TRBV5-1 and TRBJ2-7; D unresolved. The CDR3 is CASSLEGTSSYEQYF. CDR3 in DNA: TGCGCCAGCAGCTTGGAAGGCACAAGCTCCTACGAGCAGTACTTC.